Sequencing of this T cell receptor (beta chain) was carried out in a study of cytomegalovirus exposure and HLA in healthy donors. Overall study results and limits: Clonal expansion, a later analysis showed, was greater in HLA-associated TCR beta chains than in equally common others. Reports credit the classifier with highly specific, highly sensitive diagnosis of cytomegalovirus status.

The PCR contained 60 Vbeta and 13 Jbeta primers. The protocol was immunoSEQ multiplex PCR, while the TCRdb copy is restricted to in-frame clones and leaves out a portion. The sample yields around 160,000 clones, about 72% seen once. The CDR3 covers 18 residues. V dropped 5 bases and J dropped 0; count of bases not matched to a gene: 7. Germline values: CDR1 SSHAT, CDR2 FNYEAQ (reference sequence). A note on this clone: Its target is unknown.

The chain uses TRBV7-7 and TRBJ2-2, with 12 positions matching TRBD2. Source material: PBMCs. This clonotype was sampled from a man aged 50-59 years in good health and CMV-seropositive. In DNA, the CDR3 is TGTGCCAGCAGCATGGGGACTAGCGGGTTCACGAACACCGGGGAGCTGTTTTTT. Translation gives CASSMGTSGFTNTGELFF.